At least ten counts were recorded for the clone carrying this T cell receptor beta chain. TCRdb recomputed calls from the reads with MiXCR, one row per CDR3 protein. The table includes under 250,000 distinct CDR3 sequences, 29% detected once. The data stem from a study of kidney transplant recipient with SARS-CoV-2 infection. V was pared by 5 bases and J by 4 bases, with 23 bases between. The CDR3 has 17 amino acids. CDR1 and CDR2 from the germline V gene are KGHSY and FQNENV. The receptor was derived from a male patient younger than 45 who had COVID-19 and was a kidney transplant recipient. The T cells may partly be graft donor cells. The rearrangement links TRBV16 to TRBJ1-2, with D possibly TRBD1 on 5 matching bases. The sequencing here drew on a blood sample, taken at baseline and on roughly day 110 from a kidney transplant recipient. The CDR3 nucleotides are TGTGCCAGCAGCAACGCCAGGGTCGTTAGAAAGACCTATGGCTACACCTTC. This encodes CASSNARVVRKTYGYTF. Complete variable domain (other parts from reference TRBV16 and TRBJ1-2): GEEVAQTPKHLVRGEGQKAKLYCAPIKGHSYVFWYQQVLKNEFKFLISFQNENVFDETGMPKERFSAKCLPNSPCSLEIQATKLEDSAVYFCASSNARVVRKTYGYTFGSGTRLTVV.